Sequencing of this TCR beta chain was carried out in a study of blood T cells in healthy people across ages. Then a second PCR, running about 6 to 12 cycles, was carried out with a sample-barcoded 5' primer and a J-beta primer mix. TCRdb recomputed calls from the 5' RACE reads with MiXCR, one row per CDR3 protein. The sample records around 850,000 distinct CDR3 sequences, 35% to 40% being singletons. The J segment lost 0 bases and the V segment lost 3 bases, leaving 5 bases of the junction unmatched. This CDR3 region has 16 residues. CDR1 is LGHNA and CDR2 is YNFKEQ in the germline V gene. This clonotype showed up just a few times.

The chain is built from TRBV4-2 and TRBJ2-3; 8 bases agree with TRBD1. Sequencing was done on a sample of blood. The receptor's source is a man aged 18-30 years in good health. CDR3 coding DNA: TGTGCCAGCAGCCAGGTCGGGACAGGTAGCACAGATACGCAGTATTTT. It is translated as CASSQVGTGSTDTQYF.